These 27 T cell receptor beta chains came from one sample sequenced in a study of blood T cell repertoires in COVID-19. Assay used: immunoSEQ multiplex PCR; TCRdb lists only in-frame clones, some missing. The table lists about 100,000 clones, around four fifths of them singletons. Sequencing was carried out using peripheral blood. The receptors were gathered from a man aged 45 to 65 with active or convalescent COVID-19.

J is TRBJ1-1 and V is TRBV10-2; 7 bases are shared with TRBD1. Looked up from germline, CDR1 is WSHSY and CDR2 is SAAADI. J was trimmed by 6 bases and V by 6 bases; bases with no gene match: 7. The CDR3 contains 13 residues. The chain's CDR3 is CASRVPGGPEAFF. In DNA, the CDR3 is TGCGCCAGCAGGGTTCCAGGGGGGCCTGAAGCTTTCTTT.

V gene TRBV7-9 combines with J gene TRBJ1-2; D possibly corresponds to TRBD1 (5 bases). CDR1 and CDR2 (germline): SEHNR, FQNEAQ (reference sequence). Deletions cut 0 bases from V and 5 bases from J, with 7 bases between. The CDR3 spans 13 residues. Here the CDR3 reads CASSLAGGYGYTF. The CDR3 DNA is TGTGCCAGCAGCTTAGCGGGGGGGTATGGCTACACCTTC.

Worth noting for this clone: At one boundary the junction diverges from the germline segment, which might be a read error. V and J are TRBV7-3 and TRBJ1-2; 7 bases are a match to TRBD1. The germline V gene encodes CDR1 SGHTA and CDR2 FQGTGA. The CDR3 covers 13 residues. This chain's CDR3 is CASSVTGEGGYTF. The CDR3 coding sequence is TGTGCCAGCAGCGTAACAGGGGAGGGTGGCTACACCTTC. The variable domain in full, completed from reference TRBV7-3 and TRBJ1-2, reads GAGVSQTPSNKVTEKGKYVELRCDPISGHTALYWYRQSLGQGPEFLIYFQGTGAADDSGLPNDRFFAVRPEGSVSTLKIQRTERGDSAVYLCASSVTGEGGYTFGSGTRLTVV.

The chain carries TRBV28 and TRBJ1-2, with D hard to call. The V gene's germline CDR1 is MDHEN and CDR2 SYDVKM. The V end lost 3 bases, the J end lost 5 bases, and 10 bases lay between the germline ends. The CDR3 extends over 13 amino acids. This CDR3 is CASSFGRVYGYTF. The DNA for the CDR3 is TGTGCCAGCAGTTTTGGCCGGGTTTATGGCTACACCTTC.

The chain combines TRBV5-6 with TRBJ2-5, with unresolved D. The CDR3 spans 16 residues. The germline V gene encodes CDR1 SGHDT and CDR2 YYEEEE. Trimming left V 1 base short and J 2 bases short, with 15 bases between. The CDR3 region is CASSLRIWAAQETQYF. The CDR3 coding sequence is TGTGCCAGCAGCTTGAGGATTTGGGCAGCTCAAGAGACCCAGTACTTC.

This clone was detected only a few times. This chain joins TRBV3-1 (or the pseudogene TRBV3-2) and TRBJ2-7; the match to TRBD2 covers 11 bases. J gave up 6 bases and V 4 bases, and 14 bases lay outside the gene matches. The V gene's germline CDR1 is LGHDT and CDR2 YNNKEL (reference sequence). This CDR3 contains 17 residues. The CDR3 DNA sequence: TGTGCCAGCAGCCCCCGGAGGGTAGCGGGAGGGCCTGTCGAGCAGTACTTC. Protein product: CASSPRRVAGGPVEQYF.

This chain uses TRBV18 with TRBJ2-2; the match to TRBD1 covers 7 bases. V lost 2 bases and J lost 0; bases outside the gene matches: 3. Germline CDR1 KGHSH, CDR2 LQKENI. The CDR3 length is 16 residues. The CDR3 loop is CASSPMGQTNTGELFF. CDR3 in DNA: TGTGCCAGCTCACCAATGGGACAGACGAACACCGGGGAGCTGTTTTTT.

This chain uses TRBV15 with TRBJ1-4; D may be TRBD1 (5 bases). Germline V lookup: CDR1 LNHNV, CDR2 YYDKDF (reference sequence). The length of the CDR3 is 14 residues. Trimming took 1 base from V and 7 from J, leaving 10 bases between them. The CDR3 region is CATSRVRTSEKLFF. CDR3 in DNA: TGTGCCACCAGCAGAGTAAGGACATCTGAAAAACTGTTTTTT.

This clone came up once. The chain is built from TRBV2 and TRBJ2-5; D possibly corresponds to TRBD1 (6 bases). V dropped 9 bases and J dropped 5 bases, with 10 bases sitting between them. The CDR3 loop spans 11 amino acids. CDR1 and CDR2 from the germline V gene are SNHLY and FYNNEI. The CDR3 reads CASRTDETQYF. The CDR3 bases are TGTGCCAGTCGGACAGACGAGACCCAGTACTTC.

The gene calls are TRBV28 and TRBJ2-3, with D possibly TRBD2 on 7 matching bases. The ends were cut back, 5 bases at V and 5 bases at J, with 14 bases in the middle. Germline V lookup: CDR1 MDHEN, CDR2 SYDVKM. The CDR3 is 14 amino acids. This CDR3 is CASSEQGTKDTQYF. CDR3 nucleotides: TGTGCCAGCAGTGAGCAGGGGACTAAAGATACGCAGTATTTT.

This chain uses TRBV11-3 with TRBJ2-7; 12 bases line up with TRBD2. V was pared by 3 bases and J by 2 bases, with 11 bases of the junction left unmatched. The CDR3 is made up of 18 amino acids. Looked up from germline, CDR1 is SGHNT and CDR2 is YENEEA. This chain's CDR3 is CASSFTSLAGGSTYEQYF. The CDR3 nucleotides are TGTGCCAGCAGCTTTACGTCTCTAGCGGGAGGGAGTACCTACGAGCAGTACTTC.

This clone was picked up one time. The chain's CDR3 is CAWSAPGTGNAGELFF. In DNA, the CDR3 is TGTGCCTGGAGTGCCCCCGGGACAGGGAATGCCGGGGAGCTGTTTTTT. The chain combines TRBV30 with TRBJ2-2; 9 positions agree with TRBD1. The V segment lost 1 base and the J segment 6 bases; nucleotides outside the gene matches: 9. There are 16 residues in the CDR3. Germline V gene lookup returns CDR1 GTSNPN and CDR2 SVGIG (reference sequence). Based on the CDR3 plus reference TRBV30 and TRBJ2-2, the full variable domain is SQTIHQWPATLVQPVGSPLSLECTVEGTSNPNLYWYRQAAGRGLQLLFYSVGIGQISSEVPQNLSASRPQDRQFILSSKKLLLSDSGFYLCAWSAPGTGNAGELFFGEGSRLTVL.

In DNA, the CDR3 is TGTGCCAGCACCAAGGACAGAACCGGTTACGAGCAGTACTTC. This codes for CASTKDRTGYEQYF. V gene TRBV6-5 combines with J gene TRBJ2-7; D possibly corresponds to TRBD1 (6 bases). The germline V and J ends were trimmed by 7 bases and 4 bases, with 17 bases remaining between them. Germline V gene lookup returns CDR1 MNHEY and CDR2 SVGAGI. CDR3 length equals 14 residues.

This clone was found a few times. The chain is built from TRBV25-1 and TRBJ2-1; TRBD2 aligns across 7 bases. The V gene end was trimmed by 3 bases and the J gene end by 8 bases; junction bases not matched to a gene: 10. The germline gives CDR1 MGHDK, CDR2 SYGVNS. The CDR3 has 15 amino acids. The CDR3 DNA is TGTGCCAGCAGTGATAGACTAGCCCAAATGGATGAGCAGTTCTTC. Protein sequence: CASSDRLAQMDEQFF.

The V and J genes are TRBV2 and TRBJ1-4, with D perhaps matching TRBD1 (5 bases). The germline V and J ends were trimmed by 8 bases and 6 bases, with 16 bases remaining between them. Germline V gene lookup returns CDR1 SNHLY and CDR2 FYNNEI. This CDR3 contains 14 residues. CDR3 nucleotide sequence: TGTGCCAGCGGATGGGGCGGGATGGATGAAAAACTGTTTTTT. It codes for CASGWGGMDEKLFF.

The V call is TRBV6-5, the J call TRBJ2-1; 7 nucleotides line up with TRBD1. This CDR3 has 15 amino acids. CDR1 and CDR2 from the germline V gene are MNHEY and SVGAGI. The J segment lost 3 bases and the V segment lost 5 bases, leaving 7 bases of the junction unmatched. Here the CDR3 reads CASSPPGGVYNEQFF. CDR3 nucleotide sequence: TGTGCCAGCAGTCCCCCAGGGGGTGTCTACAATGAGCAGTTCTTC.

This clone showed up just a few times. The CDR3 sequence is CASSLGRDRVVFF. The CDR3 DNA reads as TGTGCCAGCAGCTTAGGCCGGGACAGGGTCGTGTTTTTT. The chain couples TRBV11-2 to TRBJ1-4, with 9 bases matching TRBD1. Germline assignment: CDR1 SGHAT and CDR2 FQNNGV. The CDR3 extends over 13 amino acids. The junction had 6 bases not matched to a gene; V was cut back by 1 base and J by 15 bases.

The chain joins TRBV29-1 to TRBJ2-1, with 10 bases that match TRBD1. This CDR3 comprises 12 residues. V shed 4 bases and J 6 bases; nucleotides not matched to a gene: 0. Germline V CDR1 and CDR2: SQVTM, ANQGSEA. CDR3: CSVGQGANEQFF. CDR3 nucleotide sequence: TGCAGCGTTGGACAGGGGGCCAATGAGCAGTTCTTC.

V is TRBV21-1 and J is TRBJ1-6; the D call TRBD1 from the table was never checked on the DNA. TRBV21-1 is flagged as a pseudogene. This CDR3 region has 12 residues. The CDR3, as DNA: TGTGCCAGCATCCACAATGGGCCACCCCTCCACTTT. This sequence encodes CASIHNGPPLHF.

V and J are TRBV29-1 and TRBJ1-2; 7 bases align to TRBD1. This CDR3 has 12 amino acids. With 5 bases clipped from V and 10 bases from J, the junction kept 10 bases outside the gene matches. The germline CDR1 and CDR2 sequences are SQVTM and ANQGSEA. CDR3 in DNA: TGCAGCGTTTTGACAGGGAATAGTCCCTACACCTTC. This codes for CSVLTGNSPYTF.

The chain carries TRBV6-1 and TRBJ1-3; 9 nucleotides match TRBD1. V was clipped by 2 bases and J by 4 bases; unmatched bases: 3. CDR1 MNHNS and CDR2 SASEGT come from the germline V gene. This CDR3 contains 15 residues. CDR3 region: CASSELDRGGNTIYF. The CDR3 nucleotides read TGTGCCAGCAGTGAATTGGACAGGGGAGGAAACACCATATATTTT.

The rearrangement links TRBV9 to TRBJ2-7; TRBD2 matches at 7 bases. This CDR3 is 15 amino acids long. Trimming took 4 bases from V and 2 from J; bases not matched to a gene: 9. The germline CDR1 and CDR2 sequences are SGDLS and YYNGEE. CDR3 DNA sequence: TGTGCCAGCAGCCCCCGGTCGGGGGGTACCTACGAGCAGTACTTC. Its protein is CASSPRSGGTYEQYF.

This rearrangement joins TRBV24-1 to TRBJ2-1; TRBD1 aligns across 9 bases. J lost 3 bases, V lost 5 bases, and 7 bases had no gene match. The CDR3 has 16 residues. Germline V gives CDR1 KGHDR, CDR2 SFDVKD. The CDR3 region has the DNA TGTGCCACCAGTGGCCCCGGGACAGGGAACTACAATGAGCAGTTCTTC. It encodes CATSGPGTGNYNEQFF.

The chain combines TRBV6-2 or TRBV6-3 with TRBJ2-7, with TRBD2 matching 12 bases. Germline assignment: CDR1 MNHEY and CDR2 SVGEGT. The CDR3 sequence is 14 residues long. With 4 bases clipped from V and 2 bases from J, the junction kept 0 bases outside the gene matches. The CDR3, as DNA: TGTGCCAGCAGTTGGACTAGCGGGGCCTACGAGCAGTACTTC. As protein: CASSWTSGAYEQYF.

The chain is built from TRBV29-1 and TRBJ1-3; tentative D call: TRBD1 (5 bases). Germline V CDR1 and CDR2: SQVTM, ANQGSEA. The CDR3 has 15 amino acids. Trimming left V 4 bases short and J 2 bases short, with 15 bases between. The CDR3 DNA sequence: TGCAGCGTTGCCCGCAGTGGGGGGACTGGAAACACCATATATTTT. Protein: CSVARSGGTGNTIYF.

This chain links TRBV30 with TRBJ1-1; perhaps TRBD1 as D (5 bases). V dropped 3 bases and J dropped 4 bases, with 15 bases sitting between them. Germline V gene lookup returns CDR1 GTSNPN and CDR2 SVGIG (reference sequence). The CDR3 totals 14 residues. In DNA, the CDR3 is TGTGCCTGGAGACCGGGACTTTCTAGCACTGAAGCTTTCTTT. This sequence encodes CAWRPGLSSTEAFF.

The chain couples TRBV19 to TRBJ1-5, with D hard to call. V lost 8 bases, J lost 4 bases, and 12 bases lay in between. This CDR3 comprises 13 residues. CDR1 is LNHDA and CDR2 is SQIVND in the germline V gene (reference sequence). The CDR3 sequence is CASLSHPNQPQHF. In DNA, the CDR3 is TGTGCCAGTCTATCGCATCCTAATCAGCCCCAGCATTTT.